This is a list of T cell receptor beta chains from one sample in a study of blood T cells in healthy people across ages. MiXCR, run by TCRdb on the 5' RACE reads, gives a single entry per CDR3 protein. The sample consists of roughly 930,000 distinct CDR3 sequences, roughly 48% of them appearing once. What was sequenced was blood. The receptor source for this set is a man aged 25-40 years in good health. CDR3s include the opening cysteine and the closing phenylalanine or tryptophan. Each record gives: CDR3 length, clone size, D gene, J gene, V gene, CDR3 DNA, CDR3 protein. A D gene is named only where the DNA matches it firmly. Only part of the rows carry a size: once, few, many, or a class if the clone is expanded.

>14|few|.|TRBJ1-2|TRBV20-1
TGCAGTGCTAGACGGGAAATAGCCGGAGATGGCTACACCTTC
CSARREIAGDGYTF
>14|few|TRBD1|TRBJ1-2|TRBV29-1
TGCAGCGTTGAAACCCGAGACAGGGAGCGGGGCTACACCTTC
CSVETRDRERGYTF
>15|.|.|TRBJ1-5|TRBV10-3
TGTGCCATCAGTGAGTCCTTGGGGGTAAATCAGCCCCAGCATTTT
CAISESLGVNQPQHF
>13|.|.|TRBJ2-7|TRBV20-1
TGCAGTGCTAGAGCCCTTGTCTCCTACGAGCAGTACTTC
CSARALVSYEQYF
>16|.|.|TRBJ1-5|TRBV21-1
TGTGCCAGCAGCAAAGGCCGGACAGGGCCCAGGCAGCCCCAGCATTTT
CASSKGRTGPRQPQHF
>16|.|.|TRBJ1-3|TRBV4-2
TGTGCCAGCAGCCAAGAGAGCACGGACTCTGGAAACACCATATATTTT
CASSQESTDSGNTIYF
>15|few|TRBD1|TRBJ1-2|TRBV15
TGTGCCACCAGCAGACCCGACAGGGATCCCTATGGCTACACCTTC
CATSRPDRDPYGYTF
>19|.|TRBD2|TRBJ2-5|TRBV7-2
TGTGCCAGCAGCTCGAAAATAGCGGGGGCTCCTTTTTTCTACAATGAGCAGTACTTC
CASSSKIAGAPFFYNEQYF
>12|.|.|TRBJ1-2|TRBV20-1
TGCAGTGCTAGTGCCCCTAACTATGGCTACACCTTC
CSASAPNYGYTF
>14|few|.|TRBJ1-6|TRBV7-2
TGTGCCAGCAGCCCACCGGGACCAAATTCACCCCTCCACTTT
CASSPPGPNSPLHF
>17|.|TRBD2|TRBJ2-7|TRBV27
TGTGCCAGCTGGGGACTAGCGGGTCCTATTCCAATGAATGAGCAGTACTTC
CASWGLAGPIPMNEQYF
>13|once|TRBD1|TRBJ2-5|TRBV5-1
TGCGCCAGCAGCTTGAGAGGGGGCTACGAGCAGAACTTC
CASSLRGGYEQNF
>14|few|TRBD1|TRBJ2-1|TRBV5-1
TGCGCCAGCAGCCCGCGGACAGGGAACAATGAGCAGTTCTTC
CASSPRTGNNEQFF
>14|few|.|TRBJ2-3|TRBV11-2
TGTGCCAGCAGCTTAGGGGACCCGACGGATACGCAGTATTTT
CASSLGDPTDTQYF
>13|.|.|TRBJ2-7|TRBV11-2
TGTGCCAGCAGCTTGGACGCGTACAATGAGCAGTACTTC
CASSLDAYNEQYF
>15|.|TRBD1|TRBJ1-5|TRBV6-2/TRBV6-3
TGTGCCAGCAAACCAGGGACAGGGGGCGCGTGGCCCCAGCATTTT
CASKPGTGGAWPQHF
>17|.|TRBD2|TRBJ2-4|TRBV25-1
TGTGCCAGCAGTGAATCGAGGAGGCGGGAGGGCCGGAGCATTCAGTACTTC
CASSESRRREGRSIQYF
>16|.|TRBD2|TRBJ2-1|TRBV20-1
TGCAGTGCTAGAGATCCCCAGCGGGGGGGCGTGGATGAGCAGTTCTTC
CSARDPQRGGVDEQFF
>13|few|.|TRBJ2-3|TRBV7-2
TGTGCCAGCAGCCGGGCCTCTGCAGATACGCAGTATTTT
CASSRASADTQYF
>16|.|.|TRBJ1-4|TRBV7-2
TGTGCCAGCAGCTTATATATGGGAGCAACTAATGAAAAACTGTTTTTT
CASSLYMGATNEKLFF
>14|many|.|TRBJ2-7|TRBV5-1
TGCGCCAGCAGCTCGCGACCCGATTCCTACGAGCAGTACTTC
CASSSRPDSYEQYF
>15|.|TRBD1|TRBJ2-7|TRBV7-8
TGTGCCAGCAGCTTCGACCGGGACAGATTATACGAGCAGTACTTC
CASSFDRDRLYEQYF
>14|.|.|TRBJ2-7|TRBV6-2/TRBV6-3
TGTGCCAGCAGTACGGTCCTGGCCCCCTACGAGCAGTACTTC
CASSTVLAPYEQYF
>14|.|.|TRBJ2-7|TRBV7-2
TGTGCCAGCAGCCGGGGTAGCTTGGGCTACGAGCAGTACTTC
CASSRGSLGYEQYF
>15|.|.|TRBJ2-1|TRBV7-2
TGTGCCAGCGGCTTAGTCTACGGGGAGTGGAATGAGCAGTTCTTC
CASGLVYGEWNEQFF
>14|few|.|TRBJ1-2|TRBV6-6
TGTGCCAGCAGTCGAGAACAGTCGTACTATGGCTACACCTTC
CASSREQSYYGYTF
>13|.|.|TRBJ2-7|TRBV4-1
TGCGCCAGCAGCGCCCCCGGTGGCCACGAGAAGTACTTC
CASSAPGGHEKYF
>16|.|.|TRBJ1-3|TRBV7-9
TGTGCCAGCAGGGCCGCAGGGAAGGTGACTGGAAACACCATATATTTT
CASRAAGKVTGNTIYF
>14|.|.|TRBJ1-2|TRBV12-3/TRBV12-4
TGTGCCAGTTCAAGGGGGGTTACTAACTATGGCTACACCTTC
CASSRGVTNYGYTF
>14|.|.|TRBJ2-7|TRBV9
TGTGCCAGCAGCGTAGAGGAGGTCTCCAGCGAGCAGTACTTC
CASSVEEVSSEQYF
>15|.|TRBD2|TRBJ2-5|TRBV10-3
TGTGCCATTTCCGATAGCGGGGGGCGCCAAGAGACCCAGTACTTC
CAISDSGGRQETQYF
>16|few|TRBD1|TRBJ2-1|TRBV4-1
TGCGCCAGCAGCCAAGGTACCGGGACAGTCACCAATGAGCAGTTCTTC
CASSQGTGTVTNEQFF
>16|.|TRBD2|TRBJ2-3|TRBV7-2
TGTGCCAGCAGCTTGGACCTCAGCGGGGGGTCAGATACGCAGTATTTT
CASSLDLSGGSDTQYF
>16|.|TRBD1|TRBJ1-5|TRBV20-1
TGCAGTGCTAGCACAGGACAGGGGATATTCAATCAGCCCCAGCATTTT
CSASTGQGIFNQPQHF
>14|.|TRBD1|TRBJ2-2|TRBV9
TGTGCCAGCAGGGGACAGGGGTCCACCGGGGAGCTGTTTTTT
CASRGQGSTGELFF
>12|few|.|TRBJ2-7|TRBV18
TGTGCCAGCTACCTAAAACCCCACGAGCAGTACTTC
CASYLKPHEQYF
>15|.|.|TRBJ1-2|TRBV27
TGTGCCAGCAGTACCGGAAGGGACATAACCTATGGCTACACCTTC
CASSTGRDITYGYTF
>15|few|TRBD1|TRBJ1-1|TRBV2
TGTGCCAGCATATTTTTTGACAGGGGTCAGGCTGAAGCTTTCTTT
CASIFFDRGQAEAFF
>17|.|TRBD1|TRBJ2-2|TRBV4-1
TGCGCCAGCAGCCAAGGACCGGGACAGGGCGACACCGGGGAGCTGTTTTTT
CASSQGPGQGDTGELFF
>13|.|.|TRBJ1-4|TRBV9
TGTGCCAGCAGCGCAGACAGTAATGAAAAACTGTTTTTT
CASSADSNEKLFF
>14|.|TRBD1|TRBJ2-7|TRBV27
TGTGCCAGCAGTTTCATGGGACAGCCCTACGAGCAGTACTTC
CASSFMGQPYEQYF
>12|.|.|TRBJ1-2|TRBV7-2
TGTGCCAGCAGCTATGGGCAATATGGCTACACCTTC
CASSYGQYGYTF
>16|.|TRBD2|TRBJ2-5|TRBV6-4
TGTGCCAGCAGTGTGGAGGGACTAGCGGGGGTACATGAGCAGTACTTC
CASSVEGLAGVHEQYF